This T cell receptor (beta chain) comes out of a study of blood T cells in healthy people across ages. Across the whole study: The capture of about one barcoded beta molecule per two T cells was achieved by template switching. Study-wide points: Estimated diversity that came from one million T cells was considered an underestimate.

Donors gave around 10 milliliters of peripheral blood apiece. The CDR3 consists of 14 residues. Germline V gene sequence: CDR1 SGHRS, CDR2 YFSETQ. The V end lost 0 bases, the J end lost 6 bases, and 10 bases lay between the germline ends. The sample holds a few counts of this clonotype. Its specificity is unknown. Sample-barcoded 5' priming and a J-beta primer mix drove a second PCR of about 6 to 12 cycles. The template-switch adaptor was a 5' adaptor with 12 random nucleotides. It tagged each cDNA molecule. TCRdb reprocessed the 5' RACE reads with MiXCR, giving one entry per CDR3 protein. The data show 1.6 million or so distinct CDR3 sequences, about 35% seen once.

The chain employs TRBV5-1 and TRBJ1-5, with D possibly TRBD1 on 6 matching bases. This receptor was taken from a young woman in good health. The specimen was blood. CDR3 loop: CASSLDGGAQPQHF. DNA for the CDR3: TGCGCCAGCAGCTTGGACGGGGGCGCTCAGCCCCAGCATTTT.